The 5 T cell receptor beta chains below were found in one sample sequenced in a study of molecular identifiers for immune sequencing clone quantification. A single record per CDR3 protein comes from TCRdb applying MiXCR to the PCR reads. The sample contains more than 35,000 distinct CDR3 sequences, about 20% of which appear only once. Sequencing was carried out using naive CD8+ T cells from blood, with Jurkat cell RNA spiked in. Described subset: FACS-sorted CD8+CD4-CCR7+CD45RA+ naive T cells. These receptors originate from a human donor in good health. Some libraries in this study had Jurkat cell RNA spiked in.

The table lists this clonotype with many counts. The chain has TRBV4-1 and TRBJ2-5; D gene ambiguous. V gave up 0 bases and J gave up 5 bases, with 13 bases separating them. The germline gives CDR1 MGHRA, CDR2 YSYEKL. This CDR3 comprises 15 residues. CDR3 amino acids: CASSQDRARGETQYF. Written as DNA, the CDR3 is TGCGCCAGCAGCCAAGATCGGGCGCGTGGGGAGACCCAGTACTTC.

This clonotype was recorded at least ten times. The V gene is TRBV3-1, the J gene TRBJ2-3, with 13 positions matching TRBD2. Germline CDR1 LGHDT, CDR2 YNNKEL (reference sequence). J gave up 13 bases and V 0 bases, and 7 bases lay outside the gene matches. The CDR3 loop spans 15 amino acids. The CDR3 spells CASSQDGLGLAGEYF. CDR3 nucleotides: TGTGCCAGCAGCCAAGATGGTCTAGGACTAGCGGGAGAGTATTTT.

Turning to this clonotype: A read error is possible here, since a much larger clone lies one base away. The chain employs TRBV6-6 and TRBJ2-4; possibly TRBD1 or TRBD2 for D (5 bases each). CDR1 and CDR2 (germline): MNHNY, SVGAGI (reference sequence). This CDR3 has 15 residues. The CDR3 reads CASSHTVGAKTIQYF. In DNA form, the CDR3 reads TGTGCCAGCAGCCACACGGTCGGGGCCAAAACCATTCAGTACTTC.

Turning to this clonotype: A read error may be the cause here, since a much bigger clone is one base away. The CDR3 loop is CAGSLIRNTGELFF. CDR3 nucleotides: TGTGCCGGCAGCTTAATCAGGAACACCGGGGAGCTGTTTTTT. The J gene is TRBJ2-2, the V gene TRBV7-3; no clear D gene. Germline CDR1 and CDR2: SGHTA and FQGTGA. This CDR3 is built from 14 residues. The full variable domain, its missing parts supplied by reference TRBV7-3 and TRBJ2-2, is GAGVSQTPSNKVTEKGKYVELRCDPISGHTALYWYRQSLGQGPEFLIYFQGTGAADDSGLPNDRFFAVRPEGSVSTLKIQRTERGDSAVYLCAGSLIRNTGELFFGEGSRLTVL.

Details on this clonotype: Just one base apart from a much larger clone, this may be a read error. The chain is built from TRBV19 and TRBJ1-1; D is possibly TRBD1 (6 bases). Germline V gives CDR1 LNHDA, CDR2 SQIVND (reference sequence). The CDR3 runs to 13 residues. The CDR3 DNA follows: TGTGCCAGTAGCTTAACAGGGAACACTGAACCTTTCTTT. Translating it yields CASSLTGNTEPFF.